This T cell receptor (beta chain) was captured in a study of graft-versus-host responses after intestinal transplantation. Study at large: Each recipient received anti-thymocyte globulin induction, then tacrolimus and steroids for about 3 years. The study, taken as a whole, reports: Graft-donor T cell macrochimerism coincided with high graft-versus-host to host-versus-graft clonal ratios in allografts. Early post-transplant HvG declines tracked with peak circulating GvH clone levels.

Clones were read by immunoSEQ multiplex PCR, and TCRdb kept only the in-frame ones, dropping some. The table includes some 140,000 clones, roughly 92% detected once. This clone has only one observation. Its specificity is unknown. CDR3 length equals 14 residues. Germline V gives CDR1 SNHLY, CDR2 FYNNEI. The germline V and J ends were trimmed by 8 bases and 4 bases, with 17 bases remaining between them. The gene calls are TRBV2 and TRBJ1-2; D is undetermined. The specimen was unstimulated CD4+ T cells sorted from spleen or lymph node cells, collected before intestinal transplant. The TCR comes from a human donor who received an intestinal transplant. The CDR3 loop is CASVEYGPIYGYTF. The CDR3 DNA sequence: TGTGCCAGCGTAGAGTATGGCCCAATCTATGGCTACACCTTC.